This record looks at one T cell receptor beta chain sequence and its context. The sample belongs to a study of blood T cell repertoires in COVID-19. Looking at the study overall: The United States, Italy and Spain supplied acute and convalescent COVID-19 samples. PBMCs, B-cell-depleted T cells, or T cells were the source of the cDNA or gDNA that made up the material.

Germline-derived CDR1 and CDR2 are MNHEY and SVGAGI. The CDR3 is 14 amino acids. V gave up 6 bases and J gave up 0 bases, with 11 bases separating them. In the authors' methods: Reference gene primer amplification yielded estimated nucleated cell counts. Only in-frame clones appear in the TCRdb table, and some are missing; sequencing was by immunoSEQ multiplex PCR. V and J calls plus clone size are reproduced from that table; the DNA served to infer D and trimming. The table has about 270,000 clones, roughly nine tenths seen once. The chain couples TRBV6-5 to TRBJ1-2; no firm D call. The TCR originated in a man between 60 and 70 years old who had recovered from COVID-19. The sequenced sample consisted of peripheral blood. The CDR3 protein is CASRTTHANYGYTF. The CDR3 bases are TGTGCCAGCAGGACGACACATGCTAACTATGGCTACACCTTC.